In its sample, the clone carrying this TCR beta chain was seen once. Its antigen is not identified. Germline CDR1 LGHNT, CDR2 FRNRAP. V lost 0 bases and J lost 13, with 10 bases in between. The CDR3 totals 12 residues. The PCR made use of 60 Vbeta and 13 Jbeta primers. Only in-frame clones appear in the TCRdb table, and some are missing; sequencing was by immunoSEQ multiplex PCR. Of about 130,000 clones in the sample, approximately 80% are singletons; the top ten hold around 1.8%. This sample is part of a study of cytomegalovirus exposure and HLA in healthy donors. Overall study context: HLA-typed donors were the source of about 85 million unique TCRs held in an early data release. Overall study findings and caveats: Most TCR sequences were rare, but some public TCRs occurred in many donors. Later work found that TCR association rates differed between HLA loci; DRB1 had the most and HLA-C the fewest.

Specimen: PBMCs. The sequence was collected from a woman in her thirties or forties in good health and CMV-seronegative. This chain joins TRBV12-5 and TRBJ2-1; D possibly corresponds to TRBD1 (5 bases). CDR3 region: CASGLVQEIQFF. For the CDR3, the DNA is TGTGCTAGTGGTTTGGTACAGGAGATCCAGTTCTTC.